The 23 T cell receptor beta chains listed next were all sequenced from one sample in a study of shared clonotypes between healthy human individuals (dated by TCRdb to 2018 to 2020). For the CD8 naive samples, CD45RO-negative cells were positively selected for CCR7, yielding a CD45RA+CCR7+ population from which TemRA cells were excluded. The protocol used for the library was the immunoSEQ multiplex PCR assay. TCRdb obtained this table from immuneACCESS and retained in-frame rearrangements with V and J assigned. These tables miss some clones; where compared with another copy, unresolved V genes account for less than half of the shortfall, and the remainder is unexplained. For this sample there are roughly 650,000 clones; approximately 96% appear just once. Together, the top ten hold about 0.11% of the sample. Sequenced input: naive CD8+ T cells sorted from blood. The sample's cell subset or site label is to be understood as: CD45RA+CCR7+. These receptors were collected from a woman aged 25 to 45 in good health.

The chain carries TRBV5-5 and TRBJ1-2; 8 positions agree with TRBD1. Germline lookup yields CDR1 SGHKS and CDR2 YYEKEE (reference sequence). The CDR3 runs to 14 residues. V lost 3 bases and J lost 1; bases outside the gene matches: 2. The CDR3 is CASSWGQVNYGYTF. In DNA, the CDR3 is TGTGCCAGCAGCTGGGGACAGGTTAACTATGGCTACACCTTC.

The chain is built from TRBV29-1 and TRBJ1-2, with TRBD1 as a possible D gene (5 bases). CDR1 SQVTM and CDR2 ANQGSEA come from the germline V gene. This CDR3 is built from 12 residues. With 3 bases removed from V and 8 bases from J, the gap between germline ends came to 13 bases. The CDR3 spells CSVDTGAGGYTF. The CDR3 DNA reads as TGCAGCGTTGATACCGGGGCTGGAGGCTACACCTTC.

The genes are TRBV28 and TRBJ2-7; 9 bases fit TRBD1. Per the germline V gene, CDR1 is MDHEN and CDR2 is SYDVKM. The trim removed 6 bases at V and 4 bases at J, leaving 22 bases unmatched. The CDR3 loop spans 19 amino acids. The CDR3, as DNA: TGTGCCAGCAGGGTTCGGGACAGGGCAAGGACTGGTAAAGGTTACGAGCAGTACTTC. Its translation: CASRVRDRARTGKGYEQYF.

V usage is TRBV15 and J usage is TRBJ2-5, with D hard to call. The DNA end lines up better with TRBJ2-7; the J call may be wrong. Germline lookup yields CDR1 LNHNV and CDR2 YYDKDF (reference sequence). This CDR3 has 15 residues. CDR3 protein: CATSISTGSTYEQYF. The DNA for the CDR3 is TGTGCCACCAGCATCTCTACCGGGTCGACCTACGAGCAGTACTTC.

This chain's CDR3 is CASSPSISEAFF. CDR3 nucleotide sequence: TGTGCCAGCAGCCCAAGTATTTCTGAAGCTTTCTTT. The chain joins TRBV7-9 to TRBJ1-1; D gene unclear. Trimming took 5 bases from V and 6 from J, leaving 10 bases between them. Germline CDR1 reads SEHNR; CDR2 reads FQNEAQ (reference sequence). The CDR3 extends over 12 amino acids.

The rearrangement links TRBV10-1 to TRBJ2-7; 10 positions match TRBD2. Trimming removed 2 bases from V and 4 bases from J; junction bases left unmatched: 2. The CDR3 totals 14 residues. Germline V gives CDR1 WNHNN, CDR2 SYGVQD (reference sequence). The CDR3 DNA reads as TGCGCCAGCAGTGAGATAGCGGGAGGATACGAGCAGTACTTC. Its protein is CASSEIAGGYEQYF.

The CDR3, as DNA: TGTGCCAGCCGGGACAGCAAAAACATTCAGTACTTC. Amino acids: CASRDSKNIQYF. This chain connects TRBV2 to TRBJ2-4, with 7 bases aligning to TRBD1. This CDR3 spans 12 amino acids. Per germline, CDR1 SNHLY and CDR2 FYNNEI. V lost 8 bases to trimming and J lost 3 bases; unmatched junction nucleotides: 1.

The chain has TRBV5-8 and TRBJ1-1; perhaps TRBD1 as D (6 bases). This CDR3 region has 17 residues. V was pared by 4 bases and J by 0 bases, with 19 bases between. Looked up from germline, CDR1 is SGHTS and CDR2 is YDEGEE. The CDR3 region is CASSPVLGGGLNTEAFF. As DNA, the CDR3 is TGTGCCAGCAGCCCGGTCCTGGGGGGCGGCTTGAACACTGAAGCTTTCTTT.

The genes are TRBV2 and TRBJ2-3; 11 nucleotides line up with TRBD1. The CDR3 covers 17 residues. Germline V gene sequence: CDR1 SNHLY, CDR2 FYNNEI. Trimming took 7 bases from V and 4 from J; bases not matched to a gene: 13. CDR3 nucleotide sequence: TGTGCCAGCAAGGACAGGGGGCGAGGGATTGGCGCAGATACGCAGTATTTT. Its protein is CASKDRGRGIGADTQYF.

This chain joins TRBV4-1 and TRBJ2-7, with D perhaps being TRBD1 or TRBD2 (5 bases each). The CDR3 totals 17 residues. Deletions cut 0 bases from V and 4 bases from J, with 19 bases between. In germline, CDR1 is MGHRA, CDR2 YSYEKL. The CDR3 here is CASSQEYGPGRWYEQYF. The CDR3 coding sequence is TGCGCCAGCAGCCAAGAGTACGGGCCGGGACGCTGGTACGAGCAGTACTTC.

The chain joins TRBV19 to TRBJ2-7; D gene uncertain. CDR1 and CDR2 from the germline V gene are LNHDA and SQIVND (reference sequence). Trimming took 6 bases from V and 0 from J, leaving 12 bases between them. CDR3 length: 14 amino acids. The CDR3 bases are TGTGCCAGTAGGACGAGATACAGCTCCTACGAGCAGTACTTC. Translation: CASRTRYSSYEQYF.

This chain links TRBV11-2 with TRBJ2-7; 7 bases map to TRBD2. V lost 1 base and J lost 0; bases outside the gene matches: 9. The CDR3 spans 17 residues. Germline CDR1 is SGHAT and CDR2 is FQNNGV. This CDR3 reads CASSLVSPTSSSYEQYF. CDR3 nucleotides: TGTGCCAGCAGCTTAGTATCCCCGACTAGCAGCTCCTACGAGCAGTACTTC.

The rearrangement joins TRBV6-5 to TRBJ2-7; D may be TRBD1 or TRBD2 (5 bases each). Per germline, CDR1 MNHEY and CDR2 SVGAGI. CDR3 size: 13 residues. V was trimmed by 8 bases and J by 6 bases, leaving 17 bases between them. CDR3 loop: CASALSSGTEQYF. The DNA for the CDR3 is TGTGCCAGCGCCCTTTCCTCCGGGACCGAGCAGTACTTC.

CDR3: CASSLVSSSPYEQYF. CDR3 DNA sequence: TGTGCCAGCAGCTTAGTATCATCTAGCCCCTACGAGCAGTACTTC. This chain uses TRBV7-2 with TRBJ2-7, with D maybe TRBD2 (5 bases). The CDR3 contains 15 residues. Germline V gene sequence: CDR1 SGHTA, CDR2 FQGNSA. Trimming removed 1 base at V and 2 bases at J, with 12 bases between.

This chain links TRBV5-8 with TRBJ2-5; a possible D gene is TRBD2 (5 bases). The CDR3 sequence is 14 residues long. CDR1 and CDR2 from the germline V gene are SGHTS and YDEGEE. Trimming pared 4 bases from V and 3 bases from J, leaving 13 bases between. The CDR3 reads CASSPASSEETQYF. The CDR3 DNA sequence: TGTGCCAGCAGCCCGGCGAGTAGCGAAGAGACCCAGTACTTC.

The chain uses TRBV27 and TRBJ1-4; D remains unclear. Germline V CDR1 and CDR2: MNHEY, SMNVEV (reference sequence). V lost 6 bases and J 4 bases, leaving 9 bases between the germline ends. CDR3 length: 13 amino acids. The CDR3 protein is CASSRGVNEKLFF. The CDR3 DNA reads as TGTGCCAGCAGCCGGGGTGTTAATGAAAAACTGTTTTTT.

The CDR3 region is CASSDFQERETQYF. As DNA, the CDR3 is TGTGCCAGCAGCGATTTCCAGGAGCGAGAGACCCAGTACTTC. The V gene is TRBV7-9, the J gene TRBJ2-5; D unresolved. Trimming took 5 bases from V and 4 from J, leaving 14 bases between them. Germline CDR1 SEHNR, CDR2 FQNEAQ (reference sequence). The CDR3 has 14 amino acids.

This clone has only one observation. The chain uses TRBV30 and TRBJ1-2, with no clear D. V shed 0 bases and J shed 1 base, with 12 bases lying between them. Germline CDR1 is GTSNPN and CDR2 is SVGIG (reference sequence). The CDR3 covers 15 residues. The CDR3 loop reads CAWSVHPGYNYGYTF. In nucleotides, the CDR3 is TGTGCCTGGAGTGTACACCCAGGTTATAACTATGGCTACACCTTC.

The genes are TRBV7-9 and TRBJ2-7; 11 bases fit TRBD2. Germline V gene lookup returns CDR1 SEHNR and CDR2 FQNEAQ (reference sequence). The V and J ends lost 2 bases and 7 bases, in that order; junction bases with no gene match: 4. This CDR3 has 14 amino acids. The CDR3 nucleotides are TGTGCCAGCAGCTTAACTAGCGGGAGCGGGGAGCAGTACTTC. It yields the protein CASSLTSGSGEQYF.

The rearrangement uses TRBV19 and TRBJ2-7; D is undetermined. The CDR3 totals 13 residues. CDR1 is LNHDA, CDR2 SQIVND, per germline (reference sequence). Between the trimmed V and J ends, which lost 5 bases and 3 bases, there was a span of 11 bases. The CDR3 loop reads CASSLGFNYEQYF. Here the CDR3 DNA reads TGTGCCAGTAGTCTCGGGTTCAACTACGAGCAGTACTTC.

The V gene is TRBV13, the J gene TRBJ2-3, with TRBD2 matching over 10 bases. Trimming took 0 bases from V and 0 from J; bases not matched to a gene: 6. Germline CDR1 PRHDT, CDR2 FYEKMQ (reference sequence). CDR3 length: 18 amino acids. CDR3 residues: CASSLGLAGYTSTDTQYF. In nucleotides, the CDR3 is TGTGCCAGCAGCTTAGGACTAGCGGGATATACTAGCACAGATACGCAGTATTTT.

The rearrangement links TRBV28 to TRBJ2-7; D remains unclear. Trimming stripped 2 bases from V and 7 bases from J, with 9 bases between. The germline V gene has CDR1 MDHEN and CDR2 SYDVKM. CDR3 length: 12 amino acids. CDR3 loop: CASSLGLGEQYF. CDR3 nucleotides: TGTGCCAGCAGTTTAGGATTGGGGGAGCAGTACTTC.

The CDR3 DNA is TGTGCCAGCAGCTTACAACTAGGGTACGAGCAGTACTTC. Amino acids: CASSLQLGYEQYF. The chain is built from TRBV13 and TRBJ2-7; D might be TRBD2 (5 bases). V was trimmed by 2 bases and J by 4 bases, leaving 9 bases between them. Per germline, CDR1 PRHDT and CDR2 FYEKMQ (reference sequence). The CDR3 has 13 amino acids. The whole variable domain, remainder taken from reference TRBV13 and TRBJ2-7, is AAGVIQSPRHLIKEKRETATLKCYPIPRHDTVYWYQQGPGQDPQFLISFYEKMQSDKGSIPDRFSAQQFSDYHSELNMSSLELGDSALYFCASSLQLGYEQYFGPGTRLTVT.